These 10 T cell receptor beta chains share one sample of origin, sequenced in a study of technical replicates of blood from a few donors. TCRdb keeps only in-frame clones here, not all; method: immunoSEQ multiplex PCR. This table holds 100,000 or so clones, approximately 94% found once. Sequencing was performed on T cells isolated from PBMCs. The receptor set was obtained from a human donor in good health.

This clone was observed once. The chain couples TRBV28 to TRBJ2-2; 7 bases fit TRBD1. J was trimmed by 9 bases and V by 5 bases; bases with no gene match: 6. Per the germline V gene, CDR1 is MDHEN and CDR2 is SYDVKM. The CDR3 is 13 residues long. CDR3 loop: CASSPTDRRELFF. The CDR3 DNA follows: TGTGCCAGCAGTCCCACGGACAGGCGGGAGCTGTTTTTT.

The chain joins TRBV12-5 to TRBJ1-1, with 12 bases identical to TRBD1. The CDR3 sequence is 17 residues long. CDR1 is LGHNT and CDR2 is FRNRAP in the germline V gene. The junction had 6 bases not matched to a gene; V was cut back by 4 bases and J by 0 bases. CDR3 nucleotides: TGTGCTAGTGGTTCGGGACAGGGGGCATCAATGAACACTGAAGCTTTCTTT. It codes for CASGSGQGASMNTEAFF.

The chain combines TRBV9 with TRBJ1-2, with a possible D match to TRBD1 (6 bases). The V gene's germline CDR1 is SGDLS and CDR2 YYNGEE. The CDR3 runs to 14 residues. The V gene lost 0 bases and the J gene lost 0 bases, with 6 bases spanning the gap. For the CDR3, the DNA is TGTGCCAGCAGCGTAGGGACAGCTAACTATGGCTACACCTTC. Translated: CASSVGTANYGYTF.

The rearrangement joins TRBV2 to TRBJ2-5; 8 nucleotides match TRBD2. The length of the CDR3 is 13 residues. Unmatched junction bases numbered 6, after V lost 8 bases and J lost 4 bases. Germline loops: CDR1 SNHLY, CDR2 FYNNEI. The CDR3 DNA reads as TGTGCCAGCCAGAACGGGGGGGGAGAGACCCAGTACTTC. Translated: CASQNGGGETQYF.

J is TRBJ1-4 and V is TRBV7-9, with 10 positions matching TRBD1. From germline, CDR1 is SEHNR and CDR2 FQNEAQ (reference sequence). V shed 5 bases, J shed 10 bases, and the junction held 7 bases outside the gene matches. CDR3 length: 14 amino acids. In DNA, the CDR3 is TGTGCCAGCAGCACGACAGGGGGCAGAGTAAAACTGTTTTTT. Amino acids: CASSTTGGRVKLFF.

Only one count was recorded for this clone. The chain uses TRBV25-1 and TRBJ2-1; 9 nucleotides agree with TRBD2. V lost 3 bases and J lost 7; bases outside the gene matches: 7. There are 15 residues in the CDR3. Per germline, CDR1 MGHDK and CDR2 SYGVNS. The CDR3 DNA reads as TGTGCCAGCAGTGATTACGGGCTAGCGGGAAATGAGCAGTTCTTC. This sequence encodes CASSDYGLAGNEQFF.

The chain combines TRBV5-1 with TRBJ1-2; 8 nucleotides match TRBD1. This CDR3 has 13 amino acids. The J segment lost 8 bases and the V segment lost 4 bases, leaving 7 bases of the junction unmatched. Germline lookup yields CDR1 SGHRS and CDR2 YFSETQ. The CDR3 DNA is TGCGCCAGCAGCAACGGACAGGGAGGCGGCTACACCTTC. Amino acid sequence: CASSNGQGGGYTF.

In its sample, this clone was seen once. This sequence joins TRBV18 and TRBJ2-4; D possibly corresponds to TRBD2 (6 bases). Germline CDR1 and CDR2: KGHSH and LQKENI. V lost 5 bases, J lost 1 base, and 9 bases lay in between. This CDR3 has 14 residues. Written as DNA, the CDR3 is TGTGCCAGCTCAGGGGGGAACGCCAAAAACATTCAGTACTTC. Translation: CASSGGNAKNIQYF.

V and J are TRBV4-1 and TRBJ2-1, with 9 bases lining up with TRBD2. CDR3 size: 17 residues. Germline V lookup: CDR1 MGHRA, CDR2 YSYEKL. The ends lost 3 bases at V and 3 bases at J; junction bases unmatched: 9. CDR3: CASSQHYGTSLYNEQFF. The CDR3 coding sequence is TGCGCCAGCAGCCAGCATTACGGGACTAGCCTCTACAATGAGCAGTTCTTC.

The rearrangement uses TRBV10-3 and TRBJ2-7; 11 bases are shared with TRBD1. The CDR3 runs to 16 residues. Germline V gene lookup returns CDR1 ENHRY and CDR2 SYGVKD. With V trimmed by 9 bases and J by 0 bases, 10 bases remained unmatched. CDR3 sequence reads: CAMSGTGGKSSYEQYF. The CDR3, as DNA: TGTGCCATGTCCGGGACAGGGGGTAAAAGCTCCTACGAGCAGTACTTC.